This entry features one TCR beta chain sequence. What it binds is unknown. This record belongs to a study of post-analysis software for immune sequencing data. The trim removed 0 bases at V and 11 bases at J, leaving 18 bases unmatched. The CDR3 length is 16 residues. Germline V CDR1 and CDR2: SQVTM, ANQGSEA. Overall study results and limits: Patients with multiple sclerosis recorded significantly lower normalized Chao1 diversity than controls, the study found. Roughly five TRBV segments appeared more often in patients than in controls, and TRBV5-6, TRBV5-1 and TRBV20-1 were among these.

Unique-molecular-identifier-tagged TCR beta cDNA libraries were used. Input populations of about 0.95 to 10 million T cells gave rise to hundreds of thousands of cDNA molecules. TCRdb re-derived calls from the PCR reads in MiXCR, one entry per CDR3 protein. The data hold 600,000 to 750,000 distinct CDR3 sequences, with over 45% observed a single time. The clonotype originates from a girl under 10 years old with multiple sclerosis. The V gene is TRBV29-1, the J gene TRBJ2-5, with 7 bases matching TRBD2. The sample was blood. CDR3 DNA sequence: TGCAGCGTTGAAGATCTTATCGGGAGGAAATACAATGAGCAGTACTTC. It encodes CSVEDLIGRKYNEQYF.